The rows below give T cell receptor beta chains drawn from one sample of a study of blood T cell repertoires in COVID-19. Sequenced by immunoSEQ multiplex PCR; TCRdb stores in-frame clones only, minus some. The sample has 85,000 to 95,000 clones, around 90% seen once. Source material: peripheral blood. The receptors here all came from a man in his sixties with COVID-19, enrolled during active disease. Both conserved end residues are part of each CDR3. The D gene is left open where the match is weak. The listing skips clone size in some rows; elsewhere it reads once, few, many or a size class.

CDR3nt | CDR3aa | abundance | j_gene | v_gene | d_gene
TGTGCCAGCAGCTTGGGGGCGGGAGTGTTACGGGACACCGGGGAGCTGTTTTTT | CASSLGAGVLRDTGELFF | - | TRBJ2-2 | TRBV5-4 | TRBD2
TGTGCCAGCAGTTTACTCGGTCAGCCCCAGCATTTT | CASSLLGQPQHF | - | TRBJ1-5 | TRBV27 | -
TGTGCCAGCAGTGAACAGGGTGAGGCTAACTATGGCTACACCTTC | CASSEQGEANYGYTF | - | TRBJ1-2 | TRBV6-1 | -
TGTGCCAGCACACCCCCGGGACAGGGGGCGCGAGGCTACACCTTC | CASTPPGQGARGYTF | - | TRBJ1-2 | TRBV6-5 | TRBD1
TGTGCCAGCAACAACCTAGCGGGAGGTCTCACCGGGGAGCTGTTTTTT | CASNNLAGGLTGELFF | - | TRBJ2-2 | TRBV11-2 | TRBD2
TGTGCTAGTGGTCCCGGAGTGGGGACTATCGCAGATACGCAGTATTTT | CASGPGVGTIADTQYF | - | TRBJ2-3 | TRBV12-5 | TRBD2
TGCGCCAGCGGATGGGACCCGCAGGGGAGTGAGCAGTTCTTC | CASGWDPQGSEQFF | once | TRBJ2-1 | TRBV5-1 | -
TGTGCCAGCATCTCACGGGAGAAAACGGGAGTGAGCAATGAGCAGTTCTTC | CASISREKTGVSNEQFF | - | TRBJ2-1 | TRBV2 | -
TGTGCCAGCAGTGGGGGGGTTGGTTTAGGTCCGAACACCGGGGAGCTGTTTTTT | CASSGGVGLGPNTGELFF | - | TRBJ2-2 | TRBV2 | -
TGCGCCAGCAGTGGAACAGGGGGCTACGAGCAGTACTTC | CASSGTGGYEQYF | - | TRBJ2-7 | TRBV10-1 | TRBD1
TGTGCCAGCAGCTTGGGACTAGCGAACAATGAGCAGTTCTTC | CASSLGLANNEQFF | - | TRBJ2-1 | TRBV11-3 | TRBD2
TGTGCCAGCAGTGGTCGGGTCCACGGCACCGGGGAGCTGTTTTTT | CASSGRVHGTGELFF | - | TRBJ2-2 | TRBV2 | -
TGTGCCGAGGGGGACAGAGGAAATGAAAAACTGTTTTTT | CAEGDRGNEKLFF | - | TRBJ1-4 | TRBV19 | TRBD1
TGTGCCAGCAGCAGGCGACTAGCTCCAAGCAATGAGCAGTTCTTC | CASSRRLAPSNEQFF | - | TRBJ2-1 | TRBV4-2 | TRBD2
TGTGCCACCAGTGATTTAAGCCGGTTTGCGGACACCGGGGAGCTGTTTTTT | CATSDLSRFADTGELFF | - | TRBJ2-2 | TRBV24-1 | -
TGTGCCAGTAGTATCACCGGTGCAACTAATGAAAAACTGTTTTTT | CASSITGATNEKLFF | once | TRBJ1-4 | TRBV19 | -
TGTGCCAGCAGCCACGGACAGGACCATGAGCAGTTCTTC | CASSHGQDHEQFF | - | TRBJ2-1 | TRBV11-3 | TRBD1
TGCAGCGTTGAATTGACAGGGGGCCCCCGGGAGCTGTTTTTT | CSVELTGGPRELFF | - | TRBJ2-2 | TRBV29-1 | TRBD1
TGTGCCAGCAGTGCCCCCGGACAGTCCTACGAGCAGTACTTC | CASSAPGQSYEQYF | - | TRBJ2-7 | TRBV2 | -
TGTGCCAGTAGTATTGGGGGGACAGGGATATTTGGATATGGCTACACCTTC | CASSIGGTGIFGYGYTF | - | TRBJ1-2 | TRBV19 | TRBD1
TGCAGCGCTGAAGCGGGAGCAAACACAGATACGCAGTATTTT | CSAEAGANTDTQYF | - | TRBJ2-3 | TRBV29-1 | TRBD2
TGTGCCAGCAGTTACGTCGGGACTAGCGGGCCCAACAATGAGCAGTTCTTC | CASSYVGTSGPNNEQFF | - | TRBJ2-1 | TRBV6-2/TRBV6-3 | TRBD2
TGTGCCAGCAAACAGGGGGGCATGAACACTGAAGCTTTCTTT | CASKQGGMNTEAFF | once | TRBJ1-1 | TRBV5-4 | TRBD1
TGTGCCAGCAGCTTAGAGATCGGGAGGGCCTACGAGCAGTACTTC | CASSLEIGRAYEQYF | once | TRBJ2-7 | TRBV7-2 | TRBD2
TGTGCCAGCAGCGTAGGTACCAGGGGGGCAGATACGCAGTATTTT | CASSVGTRGADTQYF | - | TRBJ2-3 | TRBV9 | -
TGTGCCAGCTCACGACAGGGCATCGAGTACGAGCAGTACTTC | CASSRQGIEYEQYF | - | TRBJ2-7 | TRBV18 | TRBD1
TGCAGCGCCCGACTAGCGGGAGACACCGGGGAGCTGTTTTTT | CSARLAGDTGELFF | - | TRBJ2-2 | TRBV29-1 | TRBD2